This T cell receptor (beta chain) was identified in a study of shared clonotypes between healthy human individuals. Study in general: For every donor, three CD4 naive, three CD4 memory, two CD8 naive and one CD8 memory plates were used.

The CDR3 loop spans 14 amino acids. Germline loops: CDR1 SQVTM, CDR2 ANQGSEA. V shed 4 bases, J shed 4 bases, and the junction held 9 bases outside the gene matches. General observations from the study: It was observed that around 5% of naive CD4 clonotypes were shared across several donors.

On this clone: Its specificity is unknown.

Investigators spread the genomic DNA of each subset evenly over several immunoSEQ plates. Per the study methods: Owing to the provision of junction-only sequences devoid of quality scores by immunoSEQ, filtering differed. Using immunoSEQ multiplex PCR, the repertoire was profiled, and TCRdb retains in-frame clones only, with some absent. V, J and clone size are taken as reported in that table, and D and trimming were inferred from the DNA itself. The sample includes 1.4 million to 1.5 million clones, around 97% of them seen just once. Material for sequencing was naive CD4+ T cells sorted from blood. The subset here: CD45RA+ positively selected. J is TRBJ2-7 and V is TRBV29-1; 8 nucleotides line up with TRBD1. The sequence came from a man aged 25-40 years in good health. CDR3 amino acids: CSVGGQGFVYEQYF. Written as DNA, the CDR3 is TGCAGCGTTGGAGGACAGGGATTCGTGTACGAGCAGTACTTC.